The clone carrying this TCR beta chain has just a few counts. The sample comes from a study of blood T cell repertoires in COVID-19. V shed 0 bases and J 8 bases; nucleotides not matched to a gene: 7. From germline, CDR1 is SGHTS and CDR2 YDEGEE. The CDR3 is 15 residues long. The table came from immunoSEQ multiplex PCR; TCRdb's copy has only in-frame clones and leaves some out. The data hold roughly 170,000 clones, with nearly 80% observed a single time. Sequenced input: peripheral blood. The chain recombines TRBV5-8 with TRBJ2-4, with TRBD2 identical over 8 bases. The TCR sequence derives from a woman aged 70 to 79 with acute or convalescent COVID-19. Here the CDR3 reads CASSLGQRGFDIQYF. CDR3 nucleotide sequence: TGTGCCAGCAGCTTGGGCCAGCGGGGGTTTGACATTCAGTACTTC.